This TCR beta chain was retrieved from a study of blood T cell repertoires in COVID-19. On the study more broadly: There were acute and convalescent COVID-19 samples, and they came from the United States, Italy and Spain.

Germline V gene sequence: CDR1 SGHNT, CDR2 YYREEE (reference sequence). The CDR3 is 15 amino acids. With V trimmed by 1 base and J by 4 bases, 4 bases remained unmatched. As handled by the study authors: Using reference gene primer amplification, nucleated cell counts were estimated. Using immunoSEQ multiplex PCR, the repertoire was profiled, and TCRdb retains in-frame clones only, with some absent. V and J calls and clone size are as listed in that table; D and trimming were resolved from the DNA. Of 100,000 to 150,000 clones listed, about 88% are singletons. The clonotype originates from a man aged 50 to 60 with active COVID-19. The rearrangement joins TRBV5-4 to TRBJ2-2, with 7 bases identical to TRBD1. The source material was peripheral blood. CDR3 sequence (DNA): TGTGCCAGCAGCTTGAGGGGGCGCCGCACCGGGGAGCTGTTTTTT. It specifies CASSLRGRRTGELFF.